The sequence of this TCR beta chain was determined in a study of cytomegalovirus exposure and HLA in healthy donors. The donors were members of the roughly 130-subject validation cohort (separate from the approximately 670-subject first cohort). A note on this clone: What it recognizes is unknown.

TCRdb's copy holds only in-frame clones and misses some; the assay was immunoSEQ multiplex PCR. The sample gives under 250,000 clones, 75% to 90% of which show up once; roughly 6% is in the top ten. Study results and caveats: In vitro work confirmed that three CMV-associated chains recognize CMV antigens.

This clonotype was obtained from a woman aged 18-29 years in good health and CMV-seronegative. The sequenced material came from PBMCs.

CDR3 DNA: TGTGCCATCAGTGCGCTAGGCCCGGGGTCTGAAGCTTTCTTT. This codes for CAISALGPGSEAFF. The chain links TRBV10-3 to TRBJ1-1; no reliable D call. CDR1 is ENHRY, CDR2 SYGVKD, per germline. V was trimmed by 4 bases and J by 6 bases, leaving 15 bases between them. CDR3 length: 14 amino acids.